These 2 T cell receptor beta chains were all obtained from the same sample, sequenced in a study of T-cell reconstitution after alpha-beta-depleted transplantation in children. Using unique molecular identifiers, the investigators prepared the TCRbeta library. From the PCR reads, TCRdb called clonotypes with MiXCR, one entry per CDR3 protein. The sample lists 900,000 or so distinct CDR3 sequences, roughly 15% seen once, with around 5% in the top ten. Sequencing was performed on PBMCs, mostly from graft donor cells, taken 360 days after TCRalphabeta/CD19-depleted stem cell transplant. These receptors were taken from a male patient younger than 18 who had a stem cell transplant for acute lymphoblastic leukemia, so the T cells may come from the graft donor.

The CDR3 nucleotides read TGCGCCAGCAGCTTGGGCAGGGGACCCTACTATGGCTACACCTTC. Translating it yields CASSLGRGPYYGYTF. This chain connects TRBV5-1 to TRBJ1-2; D is possibly TRBD1 (6 bases). In germline, CDR1 is SGHRS, CDR2 YFSETQ. The CDR3 sequence is 15 residues long. The ends were cut back, 0 bases at V and 3 bases at J, with 12 bases in the middle.

This chain joins TRBV14 and TRBJ2-1; 12 bases are shared with TRBD2. This CDR3 region has 20 residues. V shed 0 bases and J 1 base; nucleotides not matched to a gene: 10. Germline lookup yields CDR1 SGHDN and CDR2 FVKESK. CDR3 coding DNA: TGTGCCAGCAGCCAAGACTGGGGTAGACTAGCGGGAGCGTCCTACAATGAGCAGTTCTTC. Translated, it gives CASSQDWGRLAGASYNEQFF.